The rows below give T cell receptor beta chains drawn from one sample of a study of blood T cells in healthy people across ages. Each CDR3 protein gets one entry after TCRdb re-called the 5' RACE reads with MiXCR. The data hold hundreds of thousands of distinct CDR3 sequences, with approximately 30% observed a single time. Sample: blood. All receptors come from a woman of 80 years or more in good health. CDR3s leave out the opening cysteine and the closing phenylalanine or tryptophan. Fields, in order: V gene, J gene, D gene, CDR3 protein. D genes are given only for firm matches.

v_call: TRBV7-2; j_call: TRBJ2-7; d_call: NA; cdr3_aa: ASSATGQKLYEQY
v_call: TRBV20-1; j_call: TRBJ1-6; d_call: TRBD1; cdr3_aa: SARDQGAKGNSPLH
v_call: TRBV7-9; j_call: TRBJ2-5; d_call: NA; cdr3_aa: ASSLVRGGQETQY
v_call: TRBV2; j_call: TRBJ2-5; d_call: NA; cdr3_aa: ASSGILVSQETQY
v_call: TRBV5-6; j_call: TRBJ2-3; d_call: TRBD2; cdr3_aa: VSSWGPWERGGLITDTQY
v_call: TRBV7-9; j_call: TRBJ2-7; d_call: NA; cdr3_aa: ASSPPRGSYEQY
v_call: TRBV9; j_call: TRBJ2-3; d_call: TRBD2; cdr3_aa: AGSASSGELTDTQY
v_call: TRBV20-1; j_call: TRBJ2-3; d_call: TRBD2; cdr3_aa: SAPGSGGTDTQY
v_call: TRBV5-1; j_call: TRBJ2-3; d_call: NA; cdr3_aa: AGSLSGDTQY
v_call: TRBV5-1; j_call: TRBJ1-4; d_call: NA; cdr3_aa: ASSQAGPNEKLF
v_call: TRBV19; j_call: TRBJ1-5; d_call: TRBD1; cdr3_aa: ASSNRQGTQPQH
v_call: TRBV12-3/TRBV12-4; j_call: TRBJ2-2; d_call: TRBD2; cdr3_aa: ASSGGRESGELF
v_call: TRBV7-9; j_call: TRBJ2-3; d_call: NA; cdr3_aa: ASSPAVDTQY
v_call: TRBV7-2; j_call: TRBJ1-6; d_call: NA; cdr3_aa: ASSRYSGRRSENSPLH
v_call: TRBV19; j_call: TRBJ1-5; d_call: NA; cdr3_aa: ASSTSPAGEVPQH
v_call: TRBV5-1; j_call: TRBJ2-1; d_call: TRBD1; cdr3_aa: ASSLGTVAYNEQF
v_call: TRBV4-1; j_call: TRBJ1-2; d_call: NA; cdr3_aa: ASSPEVLYGYT
v_call: TRBV6-1; j_call: TRBJ2-5; d_call: NA; cdr3_aa: ASSEEGRGTQY
v_call: TRBV20-1; j_call: TRBJ2-3; d_call: TRBD2; cdr3_aa: SASPQVGGGGDTQY
v_call: TRBV6-2/TRBV6-3; j_call: TRBJ1-4; d_call: NA; cdr3_aa: ASINDGTPNEKLF
v_call: TRBV6-2/TRBV6-3; j_call: TRBJ1-2; d_call: NA; cdr3_aa: ASSDPEGSYT
v_call: TRBV7-6; j_call: TRBJ1-1; d_call: NA; cdr3_aa: ASSLAPQRGEAF
v_call: TRBV4-1; j_call: TRBJ2-7; d_call: TRBD2; cdr3_aa: ASSRYLADSYEQY
v_call: TRBV18; j_call: TRBJ2-2; d_call: NA; cdr3_aa: ASSPTGTNTGELF
v_call: TRBV19; j_call: TRBJ1-2; d_call: NA; cdr3_aa: ASSPQEGLLGGYT
v_call: TRBV27; j_call: TRBJ2-1; d_call: TRBD2; cdr3_aa: ASSPASGGRSYNEQF
v_call: TRBV2; j_call: TRBJ1-1; d_call: TRBD1; cdr3_aa: ASLGQGSSTEAF
v_call: TRBV18; j_call: NA; d_call: NA; cdr3_aa: ASSPPRVDNEQY
v_call: TRBV5-1; j_call: TRBJ1-1; d_call: NA; cdr3_aa: ASSPSGVNTEAF
v_call: TRBV6-1; j_call: TRBJ2-1; d_call: TRBD2; cdr3_aa: ASIRTSGVPDSSYNEQF
v_call: TRBV12-3/TRBV12-4; j_call: TRBJ2-7; d_call: NA; cdr3_aa: ASSPHLIPYEQY
v_call: TRBV30; j_call: TRBJ1-2; d_call: NA; cdr3_aa: AWKLQLGGYT
v_call: TRBV6-5; j_call: TRBJ1-1; d_call: NA; cdr3_aa: ASRARTVRNTEAF
v_call: TRBV5-1; j_call: TRBJ2-1; d_call: TRBD1; cdr3_aa: ASSLGTGTGGGGEQF
v_call: TRBV6-1; j_call: TRBJ1-5; d_call: NA; cdr3_aa: ASSEAWGVRSNQPQH
v_call: TRBV30; j_call: TRBJ2-1; d_call: TRBD2; cdr3_aa: AWTGLAGDNEQF
v_call: TRBV7-2; j_call: TRBJ1-1; d_call: NA; cdr3_aa: ASSLAPTEAF
v_call: TRBV7-2; j_call: TRBJ2-1; d_call: TRBD2; cdr3_aa: ASSLETSSNEQF
v_call: TRBV2; j_call: TRBJ2-3; d_call: NA; cdr3_aa: ASRTDASTDTQY
v_call: TRBV5-5; j_call: TRBJ2-7; d_call: NA; cdr3_aa: ASSSRGDFYEQY
v_call: TRBV6-1; j_call: TRBJ2-6; d_call: TRBD1; cdr3_aa: ASSEGTGWVSGANVLT
v_call: TRBV20-1; j_call: TRBJ1-5; d_call: NA; cdr3_aa: SAGGKGSQPQH
v_call: TRBV5-1; j_call: TRBJ2-3; d_call: NA; cdr3_aa: ASSPQLTSTDTQY